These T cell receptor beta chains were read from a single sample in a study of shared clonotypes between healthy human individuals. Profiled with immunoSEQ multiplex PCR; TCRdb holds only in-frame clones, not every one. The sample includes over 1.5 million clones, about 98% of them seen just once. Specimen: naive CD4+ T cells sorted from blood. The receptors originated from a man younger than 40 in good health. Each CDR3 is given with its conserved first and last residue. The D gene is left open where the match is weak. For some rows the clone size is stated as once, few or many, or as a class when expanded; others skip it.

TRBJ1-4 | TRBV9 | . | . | CASSVGHSASSEKLFF | TGTGCCAGCAGCGTAGGACATTCCGCCTCCTCCGAAAAACTGTTTTTT
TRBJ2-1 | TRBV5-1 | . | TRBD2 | CASSLGLAGYNEQFF | TGCGCCAGCAGCTTGGGGCTAGCGGGCTACAATGAGCAGTTCTTC
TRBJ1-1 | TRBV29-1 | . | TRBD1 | CSVVEMTGLVAFF | TGCAGCGTTGTCGAAATGACAGGGTTAGTAGCTTTCTTT
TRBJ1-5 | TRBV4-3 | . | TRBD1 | CASSQDHRGLPQHF | TGCGCCAGCAGCCAGGATCACAGGGGCCTGCCCCAGCATTTT
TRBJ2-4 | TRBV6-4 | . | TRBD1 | CASSGPTGDLAKNIQYF | TGTGCCAGCAGTGGACCGACAGGGGATCTAGCCAAAAACATTCAGTACTTC
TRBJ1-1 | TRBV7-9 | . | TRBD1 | CASSLETGGSWAFF | TGTGCCAGCAGCTTGGAGACAGGGGGCTCGTGGGCTTTCTTT
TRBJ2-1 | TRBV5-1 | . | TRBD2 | CASSILAGEGYNEQFF | TGCGCCAGCAGTATCTTAGCGGGAGAGGGCTACAATGAGCAGTTCTTC
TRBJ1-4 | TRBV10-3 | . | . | CATGYATNEKLFF | TGTGCCACGGGATACGCAACTAATGAAAAACTGTTTTTT
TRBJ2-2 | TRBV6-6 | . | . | CASSYLGGANTGELFF | TGTGCCAGCAGTTACTTAGGGGGGGCGAACACCGGGGAGCTGTTTTTT
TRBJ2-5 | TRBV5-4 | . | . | CASSRQEETQYF | TGTGCCAGCAGCCGACAGGAAGAGACCCAGTACTTC
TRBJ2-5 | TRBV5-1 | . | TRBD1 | CASSWRPGTGAQETQYF | TGCGCCAGCAGCTGGAGACCCGGGACAGGGGCCCAAGAGACCCAGTACTTC
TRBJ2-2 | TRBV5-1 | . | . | CASSLGGPRTGELFF | TGCGCCAGCAGCTTAGGGGGACCCCGAACCGGGGAGCTGTTTTTT
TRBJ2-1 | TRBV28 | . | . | CASSTVRNEQFF | TGTGCCAGCAGTACGGTAAGGAATGAGCAGTTCTTC
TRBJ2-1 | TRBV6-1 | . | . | CASSALTGRYNEQFF | TGTGCCAGCAGCGCCCTAACCGGCCGGTACAATGAGCAGTTCTTC
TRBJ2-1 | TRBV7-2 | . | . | CASSRPGPAEQFF | TGTGCCAGCAGCCGCCCTGGTCCGGCTGAGCAGTTCTTC
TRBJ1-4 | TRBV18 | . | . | CASSPGQTAQDEKLFF | TGTGCCAGCTCACCGGGACAAACGGCGCAGGATGAAAAACTGTTTTTT
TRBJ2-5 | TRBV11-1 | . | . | CASSLGADAETQYF | TGTGCCAGCAGCTTAGGCGCGGACGCGGAGACCCAGTACTTC
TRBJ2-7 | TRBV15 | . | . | CATSRDGGYEQYF | TGTGCCACCAGCAGAGATGGAGGCTACGAGCAGTACTTC
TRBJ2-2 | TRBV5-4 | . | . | CASSLVGNTGELFF | TGTGCCAGCAGCTTGGTTGGGAACACCGGGGAGCTGTTTTTT
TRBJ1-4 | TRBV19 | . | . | CASSIGAGDEKLFF | TGTGCCAGTAGTATAGGCGCCGGGGATGAAAAACTGTTTTTT
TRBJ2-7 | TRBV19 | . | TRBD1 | CASSRTNFGQGRVYEQYF | TGTGCCAGTAGCCGGACAAATTTCGGACAGGGAAGAGTCTACGAGCAGTACTTC
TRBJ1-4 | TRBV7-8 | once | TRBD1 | CASSPAGTGREKLFF | TGTGCCAGCAGCCCTGCAGGGACAGGGCGTGAAAAACTGTTTTTT
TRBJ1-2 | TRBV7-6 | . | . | CASSFGENYGYTF | TGTGCCAGCAGCTTTGGAGAGAACTATGGCTACACCTTC
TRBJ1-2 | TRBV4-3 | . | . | CASSQVGGGQNYGYTF | TGCGCCAGCAGCCAAGTCGGTGGGGGGCAAAACTATGGCTACACCTTC
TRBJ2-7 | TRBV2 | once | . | CASSDLQGISYEQYF | TGTGCCAGCAGTGATTTGCAGGGGATTAGCTACGAGCAGTACTTC
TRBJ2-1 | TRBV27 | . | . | CASSLDLPGARSSNEQFF | TGTGCCAGCAGTTTGGACTTACCTGGGGCCCGGTCGTCCAATGAGCAGTTCTTC
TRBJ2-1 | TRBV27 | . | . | CASSWSTGMEQFF | TGTGCCAGCAGTTGGTCGACAGGAATGGAGCAGTTCTTC
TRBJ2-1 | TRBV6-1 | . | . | CASSENIGVGSGFF | TGTGCCAGCAGTGAAAATATAGGGGTGGGGTCTGGATTCTTC
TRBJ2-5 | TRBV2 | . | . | CASNWDGEETQYF | TGTGCCAGCAATTGGGACGGTGAAGAGACCCAGTACTTC
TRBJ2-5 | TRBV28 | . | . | CASSFRAGYSYQETQYF | TGTGCCAGCAGTTTCAGGGCCGGGTACTCGTACCAAGAGACCCAGTACTTC
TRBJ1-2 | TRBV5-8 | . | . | CASSLLPVGYTF | TGTGCCAGCAGCTTGTTACCAGTGGGCTACACCTTC
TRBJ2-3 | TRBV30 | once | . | CAWSVSGASTDTQYF | TGTGCCTGGAGTGTATCGGGGGCGAGCACAGATACGCAGTATTTT
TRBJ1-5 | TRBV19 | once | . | CASSQVRSNQPQHF | TGTGCCAGTTCACAGGTCAGGAGCAATCAGCCCCAGCATTTT
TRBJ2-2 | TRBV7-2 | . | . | CASSPQLLYTGELFF | TGTGCCAGCAGCCCACAACTCTTATACACCGGGGAGCTGTTTTTT
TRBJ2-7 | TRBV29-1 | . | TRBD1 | CSAQRSGTGGDEQYF | TGCAGCGCCCAGCGATCCGGGACAGGGGGCGACGAGCAGTACTTC
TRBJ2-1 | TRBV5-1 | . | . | CASSLPSASSYNEQFF | TGCGCCAGCAGCTTGCCTAGCGCAAGCTCCTACAATGAGCAGTTCTTC
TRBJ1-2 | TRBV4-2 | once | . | CASSSGARNNYGYTF | TGTGCCAGCAGCTCCGGGGCCAGGAATAACTATGGCTACACCTTC
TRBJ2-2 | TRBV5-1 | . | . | CASSSTGYTGELFF | TGCGCCAGCAGCTCTACAGGGTACACCGGGGAGCTGTTTTTT
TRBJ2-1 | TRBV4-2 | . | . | CASSRTADNEQFF | TGTGCCAGCAGTCGGACAGCAGACAATGAGCAGTTCTTC
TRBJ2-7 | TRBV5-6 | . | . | CASSFIGSSYEQYF | TGTGCCAGCAGCTTTATTGGTAGCTCCTACGAGCAGTACTTC
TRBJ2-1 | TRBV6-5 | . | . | CASSPLPTSYNEQFF | TGTGCCAGCAGCCCTCTTCCTACCTCCTACAATGAGCAGTTCTTC
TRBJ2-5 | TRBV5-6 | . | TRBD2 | CASSWSGRRETQYF | TGTGCCAGCAGCTGGAGCGGGAGGAGGGAGACCCAGTACTTC
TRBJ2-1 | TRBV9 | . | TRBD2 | CASSVALGGGRDNEQFF | TGTGCCAGCAGCGTAGCTTTGGGGGGAGGGAGAGACAATGAGCAGTTCTTC
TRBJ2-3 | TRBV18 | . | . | CASSPQGGPDTQYF | TGTGCCAGCTCACCACAGGGAGGCCCAGATACGCAGTATTTT
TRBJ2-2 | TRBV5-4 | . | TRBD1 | CASSFGQGRTGELFF | TGTGCCAGCAGCTTCGGACAGGGGCGCACCGGGGAGCTGTTTTTT
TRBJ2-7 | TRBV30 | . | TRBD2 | CAWSVSSGKAYEQYF | TGTGCCTGGAGTGTGTCCAGCGGGAAGGCCTACGAGCAGTACTTC
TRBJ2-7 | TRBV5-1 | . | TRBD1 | CASPDRVYEQYF | TGCGCCAGCCCAGACAGGGTCTACGAGCAGTACTTC
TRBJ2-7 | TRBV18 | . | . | CASSPLGGGAGSYEQYF | TGTGCCAGCTCACCACTAGGGGGCGGAGCGGGGTCCTACGAGCAGTACTTC
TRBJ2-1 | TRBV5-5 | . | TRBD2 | CASSSQREWGNEQFF | TGTGCCAGCAGCTCCCAGCGGGAGTGGGGCAATGAGCAGTTCTTC
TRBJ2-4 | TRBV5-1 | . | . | CASSTGGGSLAKNIQYF | TGCGCCAGCAGCACGGGAGGGGGCTCGTTGGCCAAAAACATTCAGTACTTC
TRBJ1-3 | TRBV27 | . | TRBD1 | CASSFWTGDLGGNTIYF | TGTGCCAGCAGTTTCTGGACAGGGGATTTGGGCGGAAACACCATATATTTT
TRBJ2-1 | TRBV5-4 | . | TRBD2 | CASSLGTSLYNEQFF | TGTGCCAGCAGCCTCGGGACTAGCCTCTACAATGAGCAGTTCTTC
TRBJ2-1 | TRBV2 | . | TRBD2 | CASSEESGRAISSSYNEQFF | TGTGCCAGCAGTGAGGAGAGCGGGAGGGCCATCTCGAGCTCCTACAATGAGCAGTTCTTC